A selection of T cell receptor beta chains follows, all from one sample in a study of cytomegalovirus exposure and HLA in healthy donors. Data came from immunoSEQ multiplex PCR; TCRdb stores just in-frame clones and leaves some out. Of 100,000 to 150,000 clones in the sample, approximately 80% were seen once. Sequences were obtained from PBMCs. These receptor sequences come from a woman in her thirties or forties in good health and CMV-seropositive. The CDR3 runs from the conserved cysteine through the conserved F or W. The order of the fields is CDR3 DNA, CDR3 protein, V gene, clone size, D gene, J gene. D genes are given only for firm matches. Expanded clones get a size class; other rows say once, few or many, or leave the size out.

TGTGCCAGCAGCTTATTGCGGGGGGTTGCCATTCAGTACTTC,CASSLLRGVAIQYF,TRBV7-2,-,TRBD2,TRBJ2-4
TGTGCCAGCAGGCAGGGTCCTTTAGAAGCGACCCAGTACTTC,CASRQGPLEATQYF,TRBV27,-,-,TRBJ2-5
TGTGCCACCCCCGACAGGGGCCCCTCCTACGAGCAGTACTTC,CATPDRGPSYEQYF,TRBV28,few,TRBD1,TRBJ2-7
TGTGCCAGTAATAGGGGACAGGGCTATAATTCACCCCTCCACTTT,CASNRGQGYNSPLHF,TRBV7-2,-,TRBD1,TRBJ1-6
TGTGCCAGCAGCGCACCTAATAATTCACCCCTCCACTTT,CASSAPNNSPLHF,TRBV6-5,-,-,TRBJ1-6
TGTGCCAGCAGCTTCGGGGGTAGCGGCAATGAGCAGTTCTTC,CASSFGGSGNEQFF,TRBV7-3,-,-,TRBJ2-1
TGTGCCAGCAGCTTAGTGGTCCAGGGGGCTTACGAGCAGTACTTC,CASSLVVQGAYEQYF,TRBV7-2,-,TRBD1,TRBJ2-7
TGTGCCAGCTCACCAGGGTCAGGGGTGGGGAACACTGAAGCTTTCTTT,CASSPGSGVGNTEAFF,TRBV18,-,-,TRBJ1-1
TGCGCCAGCAGCCCCGGGACAGGGCATGAAAAACTGTTTTTT,CASSPGTGHEKLFF,TRBV5-1,-,TRBD1,TRBJ1-4
TGCGCCAGCAGCCAACGACAGATGTACGAGCAGTACTTC,CASSQRQMYEQYF,TRBV5-1,-,-,TRBJ2-7
TGCAGCGTTGACAGGAGGGGGCGAAACGTAGCGAACACTGAAGCTTTCTTT,CSVDRRGRNVANTEAFF,TRBV29-1,-,TRBD1,TRBJ1-1
TGTGCCAGCAGCCGCGGACAGGGGAGTCGGTGGGACTTC,CASSRGQGSRWDF,TRBV5-6,-,TRBD1,TRBJ2-7
TGTGCCAGTAGTACTAGACTAGCGGGAGGGCCAAAGGACAATGAGCAGTTCTTC,CASSTRLAGGPKDNEQFF,TRBV19,-,TRBD2,TRBJ2-1
TGTGCCAGTACAAGGGGGTGGGTAGGCACTGAAGCTTTCTTT,CASTRGWVGTEAFF,TRBV19,-,-,TRBJ1-1
TGCGCCAGCAGCTCATCGGCCCGGTCGGGCACCGGGGAGCTGTTTTTT,CASSSSARSGTGELFF,TRBV5-1,-,-,TRBJ2-2
TGTGCCACCAGCAGAGATAGACAGGGGTCCGATACGCAGTATTTT,CATSRDRQGSDTQYF,TRBV15,-,TRBD1,TRBJ2-3
TGTGCCAGCCGATTGTTGGGGCTAGCGGACCAAGAGAGCACAGATACGCAGTATTTT,CASRLLGLADQESTDTQYF,TRBV27,-,TRBD2,TRBJ2-3
TGTGCCAGCAGCTTAGATTCGGGTTTAGCTTTCTTT,CASSLDSGLAFF,TRBV7-9,-,-,TRBJ1-1
TGTGCCAGCAGCCTTCTTGCAGACACTGAAGCTTTCTTT,CASSLLADTEAFF,TRBV11-2,-,-,TRBJ1-1
TGTGCCAGCAGTTTTTCAGCCTACAATGAGCAGTTCTTC,CASSFSAYNEQFF,TRBV27,-,-,TRBJ2-1
TGTGCCAGCAGTTTTACCCGAGCCGGAGCGGGAAATGAGCAGTTCTTC,CASSFTRAGAGNEQFF,TRBV28,-,TRBD2,TRBJ2-1
TGTGCCAGCAGCTCGACAGGGAGCCTCTATGGCTACACCTTC,CASSSTGSLYGYTF,TRBV7-9,-,TRBD1,TRBJ1-2
TGTGCCAGCAGAAGAACAGTGAACACTGAAGCTTTCTTT,CASRRTVNTEAFF,TRBV6-4,few,-,TRBJ1-1
TGTGCCAGTAGTATTGGTAGCACTGAAGCTTTCTTT,CASSIGSTEAFF,TRBV19,few,-,TRBJ1-1
TGTGCCAGCAGCCCCGGGACAGAGGAAGAGACCCAGTACTTC,CASSPGTEEETQYF,TRBV9,-,TRBD1,TRBJ2-5
TGTGCTAGCAGCCCGACTAAGGACTCGGGCAATGAGCAGTTCTTC,CASSPTKDSGNEQFF,TRBV7-7,-,-,TRBJ2-1
TGCGCCAGCAGCCCGCCGGGAGCAACTAATGAAAAACTGTTTTTT,CASSPPGATNEKLFF,TRBV5-1,-,-,TRBJ1-4
TGTGCCAGCAGCTTAGAAACTAGCGGGACCGTCTCCTACGAGCAGTACTTC,CASSLETSGTVSYEQYF,TRBV7-2,once,TRBD2,TRBJ2-7
TGTGCCAGCAGAGACAGGGGGATAGCTAATGAAAAACTGTTTTTT,CASRDRGIANEKLFF,TRBV27,-,TRBD1,TRBJ1-4
TGTGCCAGCAGCCAGGTAGGAGCCGGTGAAGCTTTCTTT,CASSQVGAGEAFF,TRBV14,few,-,TRBJ1-1
TGTGCCAGCAGCTCTCGGACTAGCGGGGGCCCCACCACAGATACGCAGTATTTT,CASSSRTSGGPTTDTQYF,TRBV7-8,-,TRBD2,TRBJ2-3
TGTGCCAGCAGCCCACGGGTCCCCTCTGGGGCCAACGTCCTGACTTTC,CASSPRVPSGANVLTF,TRBV7-9,-,-,TRBJ2-6
TGTGCCAGCAGCATAAGACAGGGTGGTGGGGAGCTGTTTTTT,CASSIRQGGGELFF,TRBV11-2,-,TRBD1,TRBJ2-2
TGCGCCAGCAGCTTCTCTGGGACACTCCAAGAGACCCAGTACTTC,CASSFSGTLQETQYF,TRBV5-1,-,-,TRBJ2-5
TGTGCCAGCAGTTACTGGGGCACAGGGACGAACACTGAAGCTTTCTTT,CASSYWGTGTNTEAFF,TRBV6-5,few,-,TRBJ1-1
TGTGCCTCAAGACCGACAGATTCCAACACCGGGGAGCTGTTTTTT,CASRPTDSNTGELFF,TRBV6-5,-,-,TRBJ2-2
TGTGCTAGTGGTTTGGTACGCACAGGGCTAGCCAAAAACATTCAGTACTTC,CASGLVRTGLAKNIQYF,TRBV12-5,few,-,TRBJ2-4
TGTGCCAGCAGCTCACAGGGGGCCGAAGCTTTCTTT,CASSSQGAEAFF,TRBV9,-,TRBD1,TRBJ1-1
TGTGCCAGCAGTGCGACAGGGGGTGTCACTGAAGCTTTCTTT,CASSATGGVTEAFF,TRBV6-1,-,TRBD1,TRBJ1-1
TGTGCCAGCAGCGCCGGGACAGGGAAGGGGAACTATGGCTACACCTTC,CASSAGTGKGNYGYTF,TRBV9,-,TRBD1,TRBJ1-2
TGTGCCAGCAGTTTATCCTTGGGACTAGCGGGTAATGAGCAGTTCTTC,CASSLSLGLAGNEQFF,TRBV27,-,TRBD2,TRBJ2-1